This T cell receptor (beta chain) originates from a study of regulatory and conventional T cells in RAG deficiency. Study-level results: Control T-cell subsets had markedly higher Shannon entropy and lower Simpson indices than RAG-deficient patients.

A single count supports this clone. Its antigen is unknown. Here immunoSEQ multiplex PCR was the method, and the copy in TCRdb shows in-frame clones only, minus some. Here the sample spans 45,000 or so clones, 70% to 90% being singletons. Blood CD4+ CD25-low CD127-high conventional T cells supplied the genomic DNA template. CDR1 and CDR2 from the germline V gene are MDHEN and SYDVKM. The V gene lost 7 bases and the J gene lost 5 bases, with 14 bases spanning the gap. The CDR3 loop spans 13 amino acids. A further study also used this sample, focusing on regulatory T cells. In that study: The primer mix had 52 TRBV and 13 TRBJ primers.

This receptor was taken from a human donor in good health. Material: CD4+ effector T cells sorted from blood. The chain carries TRBV28 and TRBJ1-1; maybe TRBD1 (6 bases). CDR3 sequence reads: CASIRTGPTEAFF. The DNA for the CDR3 is TGTGCCAGCATTCGTACAGGGCCGACTGAAGCTTTCTTT.